The entry that follows covers one TCR beta chain sequence. As yet, its antigen is unknown. The data belong to a study of cytomegalovirus exposure and HLA in healthy donors. Study conclusions and caveats: About 180 TCR beta chains were listed as cytomegalovirus-associated. It was confirmed in vitro that three of the CMV-associated chains were specific for CMV antigens. Some public TCRs appeared in many individuals, while most sequences were rare.

Generated by immunoSEQ multiplex PCR, the TCRdb table keeps only in-frame clones and is missing some. This sample has over 100,000 clones, with about 95% found just once. The validation cohort, a group of over a hundred subjects, included the donors and was separate from the roughly 620-subject first cohort. The receptor was derived from a woman aged 18-29 years in good health and CMV-seronegative. Sequencing was carried out using PBMCs.

The CDR3 region is CASGMGRGTDTQYF. The CDR3 bases are TGTGCCAGCGGAATGGGTCGGGGCACAGATACGCAGTATTTT. V is TRBV11-3 and J is TRBJ2-3, with D hard to call. V was cut by 8 bases and J by 1 base, with 13 bases left in between. Germline values: CDR1 SGHNT, CDR2 YENEEA. The CDR3 covers 14 residues.